One and the same sample provided the 12 T cell receptor beta chains below, sequenced in a study of blood T cell repertoires in COVID-19. Only in-frame clones appear in the TCRdb table, and some are missing; sequencing was by immunoSEQ multiplex PCR. The table shows some 13,000 clones, with 80% to 95% occurring only once. Sample: peripheral blood. The receptors were sampled from a woman in her 70s with active COVID-19.

This clone was detected once. The rearrangement joins TRBV7-9 to TRBJ2-2; weak D call: TRBD2 (6 bases). The CDR3 has 15 residues. Per germline, CDR1 SEHNR and CDR2 FQNEAQ (reference sequence). V was shortened by 6 bases and J by 5 bases, with 16 bases between the two germline ends. This CDR3 is CASRAGDRETGELFF. The CDR3 bases are TGTGCCAGCAGGGCGGGTGACCGGGAGACCGGGGAGCTGTTTTTT.

The chain carries TRBV7-9 and TRBJ2-6; possibly TRBD1 for D (6 bases). Trimming shortened V by 5 bases and J by 0 bases, and 17 bases separated the two germline ends. The CDR3 has 18 amino acids. CDR1 and CDR2 (germline): SEHNR, FQNEAQ (reference sequence). CDR3 sequence: CASSHRTTGRSGANVLTF. The CDR3 DNA reads as TGTGCCAGCAGCCACAGGACGACAGGACGCTCTGGGGCCAACGTCCTGACTTTC. Full variable domain (missing parts from reference TRBV7-9 and TRBJ2-6): DTGVSQNPRHKITKRGQNVTFRCDPISEHNRLYWYRQTLGQGPEFLTYFQNEAQLEKSRLLSDRFSAERPKGSFSTLEIQRTEQGDSAMYLCASSHRTTGRSGANVLTFGAGSRLTVL.

The DNA of the CDR3 is TGCGCCAGCAGTGGGGGGACTACTGGGGCCAACGTCCTGACTTTC. This gives the protein CASSGGTTGANVLTF. The chain couples TRBV10-1 to TRBJ2-6, with 7 bases identical to TRBD2. The V gene's germline CDR1 is WNHNN and CDR2 SYGVQD (reference sequence). The CDR3 runs to 15 residues. V trimming: 4 bases; J trimming: 2 bases; junction bases outside the gene matches: 2.

V is TRBV28 and J is TRBJ2-7, with a possible D match to TRBD2 (5 bases). The CDR3 has 13 residues. CDR1 is MDHEN, CDR2 SYDVKM, per germline. V dropped 6 bases and J dropped 3 bases, with 12 bases sitting between them. The CDR3 is CASSQTGNYEQYF. For the CDR3, the DNA is TGTGCCAGCAGCCAGACGGGGAACTACGAGCAGTACTTC.

This rearrangement joins TRBV3-1 (or the pseudogene TRBV3-2) to TRBJ2-1, with 9 bases aligning to TRBD2. The J segment lost 7 bases and the V segment lost 2 bases, leaving 9 bases of the junction unmatched. The CDR3 is made up of 16 amino acids. CDR1 is LGHDT, CDR2 YNNKEL, per germline (reference sequence). CDR3 sequence reads: CASSQRGSGSINEQFF. For the CDR3, the DNA is TGTGCCAGCAGCCAACGGGGTAGCGGGAGTATTAATGAGCAGTTCTTC.

V gene TRBV9 combines with J gene TRBJ2-7, with D maybe TRBD2 (5 bases). V lost 1 base, J lost 6 bases, and 8 bases lay in between. Germline V lookup: CDR1 SGDLS, CDR2 YYNGEE. This CDR3 spans 12 amino acids. The DNA of the CDR3 is TGTGCCAGCAGCGTAAGAGGAGGCGAGCAGTACTTC. It encodes CASSVRGGEQYF.

The chain joins TRBV7-6 to TRBJ2-5; TRBD2 matches at 8 bases. V shed 4 bases and J 4 bases; nucleotides not matched to a gene: 8. Germline-derived CDR1 and CDR2 are SGHVS and FNYEAQ. The CDR3 spans 15 residues. The CDR3 bases are TGTGCCAGCAGCTCCACCGGGACTAGGGGAGAGACCCAGTACTTC. This codes for CASSSTGTRGETQYF.

The V and J genes are TRBV5-6 and TRBJ2-1; 10 bases match TRBD2. Losses at the gene ends were 4 bases for V and 6 bases for J; bases not matched to a gene: 10. The CDR3 length is 16 residues. Germline V gene data show CDR1 as SGHDT and CDR2 as YYEEEE. CDR3 in DNA: TGTGCCAGCAGCCTTCTCGGCAGCGGGAGGGTCAATGAGCAGTTCTTC. Its translation is CASSLLGSGRVNEQFF. The full variable domain, its missing parts supplied by reference TRBV5-6 and TRBJ2-1, is DAGVTQSPTHLIKTRGQQVTLRCSPKSGHDTVSWYQQALGQGPQFIFQYYEEEERQRGNFPDRFSGHQFPNYSSELNVNALLLGDSALYLCASSLLGSGRVNEQFFGPGTRLTVL.

V and J are TRBV7-9 and TRBJ2-1; 8 nucleotides line up with TRBD2. The CDR3 is 17 amino acids. Germline loops: CDR1 SEHNR, CDR2 FQNEAQ (reference sequence). V lost 1 base, J lost 4 bases, and 9 bases stayed unmatched. The CDR3 DNA reads TGTGCCAGCAGCTTAGTGCCGGGACTAGAATTTTACAATGAGCAGTTCTTC. It yields the protein CASSLVPGLEFYNEQFF.

The chain is built from TRBV19 and TRBJ2-7; 8 nucleotides line up with TRBD1. This CDR3 has 14 amino acids. Per germline, CDR1 LNHDA and CDR2 SQIVND (reference sequence). J lost 7 bases, V lost 1 base, and 6 bases had no gene match. CDR3 loop: CASSIAGTGQEQYF. In DNA form, the CDR3 reads TGTGCCAGTAGTATAGCGGGGACAGGCCAGGAGCAGTACTTC.

The V gene is TRBV4-1, the J gene TRBJ2-3; D remains unclear. Deletions cut 4 bases from V and 3 bases from J, with 17 bases between. In germline, CDR1 is MGHRA, CDR2 YSYEKL. The CDR3 runs to 16 residues. The CDR3 region has the DNA TGCGCCAGCAGCCGACCACGAACAGCCAATACAGATACGCAGTATTTT. Amino acid sequence: CASSRPRTANTDTQYF.

The V and J genes are TRBV28 and TRBJ1-1; 7 bases are shared with TRBD1. CDR1 is MDHEN, CDR2 SYDVKM, per germline. There are 13 residues in the CDR3. The V and J ends lost 8 bases and 3 bases, in that order; junction bases with no gene match: 6. The CDR3, as DNA: TGTGCCAGCGGTGGAGGGGGCGACACTGAAGCTTTCTTT. Protein: CASGGGGDTEAFF.